The next 5 T cell receptor beta chains were all read from a single sample in a study of cytomegalovirus exposure and HLA in healthy donors. PCR amplification relied on 60 Vbeta primers (plus 13 Jbeta primers). TCRdb keeps only in-frame clones here, not all; method: immunoSEQ multiplex PCR. The repertoire holds 130,000 to 150,000 clones, with about 80% as singletons. The sequenced sample was PBMCs. These receptors came from a man aged 18 to 35 in good health and CMV-seronegative.

This clone was picked up one time. CDR3 in DNA: TGTGCCAGCACCTCGAGCGGGACTGCTTACGAGCAGTACTTC. Residues: CASTSSGTAYEQYF. This sequence joins TRBV7-9 and TRBJ2-7; 7 bases map to TRBD2. V lost 7 bases, J lost 4 bases, and 10 bases stayed unmatched. CDR3 length equals 14 residues. Germline V CDR1 and CDR2: SEHNR, FQNEAQ (reference sequence).

This chain joins TRBV15 and TRBJ1-3; D possibly corresponds to TRBD1 (6 bases). The CDR3 is made up of 19 amino acids. V lost 0 bases, J lost 2 bases, and 20 bases lay in between. Germline values: CDR1 LNHNV, CDR2 YYDKDF (reference sequence). The CDR3 DNA reads as TGTGCCACCAGCAGAGAACCGACAGGTCTACCCCTCACTGGAAACACCATATATTTT. Protein product: CATSREPTGLPLTGNTIYF.

The chain has TRBV28 and TRBJ1-2, with D tentatively TRBD1 (5 bases). The germline V gene encodes CDR1 MDHEN and CDR2 SYDVKM. V gave up 4 bases and J gave up 4 bases, with 13 bases separating them. The CDR3 is made up of 14 amino acids. The CDR3 DNA reads TGTGCCAGCAGTTCCTTCGACAGTATCTATGGCTACACCTTC. It codes for CASSSFDSIYGYTF.

V usage is TRBV25-1 and J usage is TRBJ2-7; the D gene is possibly TRBD2 (6 bases). This CDR3 has 13 residues. Per germline, CDR1 MGHDK and CDR2 SYGVNS. Trimming stripped 7 bases from V and 9 bases from J, with 19 bases between. CDR3 sequence (DNA): TGTGCCAGCACACCTAGCGAATTTCGTGGGCAGTACTTC. Protein product: CASTPSEFRGQYF.

The rearrangement joins TRBV11-2 to TRBJ1-3; no definite D call. Per the germline V gene, CDR1 is SGHAT and CDR2 is FQNNGV. With 1 base removed from V and 0 bases from J, the gap between germline ends came to 13 bases. CDR3 length: 17 amino acids. The CDR3 loop reads CASSLVFQAYSGNTIYF. The CDR3 DNA sequence: TGTGCCAGCAGCTTAGTTTTCCAGGCCTACTCTGGAAACACCATATATTTT.